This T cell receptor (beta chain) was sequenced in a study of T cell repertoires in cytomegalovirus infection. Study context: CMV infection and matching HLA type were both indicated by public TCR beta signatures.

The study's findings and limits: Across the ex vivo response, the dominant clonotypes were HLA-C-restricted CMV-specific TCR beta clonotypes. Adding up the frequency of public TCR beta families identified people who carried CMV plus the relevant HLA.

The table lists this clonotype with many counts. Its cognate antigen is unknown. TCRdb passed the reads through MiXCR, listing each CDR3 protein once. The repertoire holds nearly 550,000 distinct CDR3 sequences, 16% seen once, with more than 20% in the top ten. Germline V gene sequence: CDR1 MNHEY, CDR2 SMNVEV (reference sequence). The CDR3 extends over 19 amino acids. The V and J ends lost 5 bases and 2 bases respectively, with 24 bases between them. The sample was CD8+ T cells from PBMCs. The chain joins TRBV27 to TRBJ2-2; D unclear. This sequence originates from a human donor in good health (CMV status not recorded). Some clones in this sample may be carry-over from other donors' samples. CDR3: CASSPRTGQKVGNTGELFF. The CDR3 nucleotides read TGTGCCAGCAGTCCCCGGACCGGTCAAAAGGTTGGAAACACCGGGGAGCTGTTTTTT.